One and the same sample provided the 28 T cell receptor beta chains below, sequenced in a study of radiation and T cells in renal cell carcinoma. The table came from immunoSEQ multiplex PCR; TCRdb's copy has only in-frame clones and leaves some out. Of around 130,000 clones listed, around 90% are singletons. Time point: blood 2 weeks post-SBRT. The treatment here: 15 Gy SBRT to primary tumor, nephrectomy 4 weeks later. This specimen consisted of blood, obtained from a patient whose treatment included radiotherapy and nephrectomy. Receptors were obtained from a woman aged 70 to 79 with renal cell carcinoma.

The chain carries TRBV5-1 and TRBJ1-2; unclear D gene. CDR3 size: 14 residues. CDR1 and CDR2 (germline): SGHRS, YFSETQ. Trimming shortened V by 1 base and J by 0 bases, and 7 bases separated the two germline ends. The CDR3 loop reads CASSLPQTNYGYTF. CDR3 sequence (DNA): TGCGCCAGCAGCTTGCCACAGACTAACTATGGCTACACCTTC.

The chain has TRBV7-2 and TRBJ1-1; D is perhaps TRBD1 (6 bases). From germline, CDR1 is SGHTA and CDR2 FQGNSA. V lost 1 base and J 10 bases, leaving 13 bases between the germline ends. The CDR3 covers 13 residues. CDR3 sequence (DNA): TGTGCCAGCAGCTTAGGGGTACAGACAGGAGCTTTCTTT. Its translation is CASSLGVQTGAFF.

This chain joins TRBV6-1 and TRBJ2-3; 7 positions match TRBD2. This CDR3 comprises 17 residues. V shed 2 bases, J shed 2 bases, and the junction held 10 bases outside the gene matches. CDR1 MNHNS and CDR2 SASEGT come from the germline V gene. CDR3 coding DNA: TGTGCCAGCAGTGAATCCAGTACAGCGGGGCCCACAGATACGCAGTATTTT. It specifies CASSESSTAGPTDTQYF.

This sequence joins TRBV10-3 and TRBJ2-3; D unclear. V was shortened by 11 bases and J by 6 bases, with 18 bases between the two germline ends. The germline CDR1 and CDR2 sequences are ENHRY and SYGVKD. This CDR3 region has 13 residues. For the CDR3, the DNA is TGTGCCGCTACCGGGTCAACTCTGGATACGCAGTATTTT. Amino acids: CAATGSTLDTQYF.

V and J are TRBV30 and TRBJ2-1; 11 positions agree with TRBD2. This CDR3 region has 15 residues. With 3 bases clipped from V and 2 bases from J, the junction kept 3 bases outside the gene matches. Per germline, CDR1 GTSNPN and CDR2 SVGIG (reference sequence). The CDR3 sequence: CAWRISGGAYNEQFF. Here the CDR3 DNA reads TGTGCCTGGAGGATTAGCGGGGGGGCCTACAATGAGCAGTTCTTC.

This chain joins TRBV27 and TRBJ2-1; TRBD2 matches 9 bases. The V gene's germline CDR1 is MNHEY and CDR2 SMNVEV (reference sequence). J was trimmed by 0 bases and V by 8 bases; bases with no gene match: 8. The CDR3 has 16 residues. CDR3 nucleotide sequence: TGTGCCAGCGGGACTAGCCCGACTCGCTCCTACAATGAGCAGTTCTTC. As protein: CASGTSPTRSYNEQFF.

The V call is TRBV28, the J call TRBJ1-2; D perhaps matches TRBD1 (5 bases). This CDR3 comprises 13 residues. Germline V CDR1 and CDR2: MDHEN, SYDVKM. Trimming removed 8 bases from V and 3 bases from J, with 13 bases in between. DNA for the CDR3: TGTGCCAGCGTCGGGGACGGTGACTATGGCTACACCTTC. This gives the protein CASVGDGDYGYTF.

The chain recombines TRBV19 with TRBJ2-1; 7 bases align to TRBD2. J was trimmed by 7 bases and V by 5 bases; bases with no gene match: 8. The CDR3 runs 14 residues. Germline lookup yields CDR1 LNHDA and CDR2 SQIVND (reference sequence). CDR3 amino acids: CASSWARGENEQFF. The CDR3 nucleotides are TGTGCCAGTAGTTGGGCCCGGGGGGAAAATGAGCAGTTCTTC.

Written as DNA, the CDR3 is TGTGCAAGTCGCTTAGCCGCTAGCGGGGGACCGCGGTACTTC. As protein: CASRLAASGGPRYF. This chain connects TRBV12-2 to TRBJ2-7; the table names TRBD2, a call not compared with the DNA. TRBV12-2 is shown as a pseudogene. The CDR3 covers 14 residues.

The chain carries TRBV7-3 and TRBJ2-1; 7 nucleotides align to TRBD2. With 2 bases clipped from V and 7 bases from J, the junction kept 14 bases outside the gene matches. Germline V gene data show CDR1 as SGHTA and CDR2 as FQGTGA. The CDR3 has 17 amino acids. The CDR3 loop is CASSLSGGSGALNEQFF. CDR3 DNA sequence: TGTGCCAGCAGCTTATCCGGAGGAAGCGGGGCTTTAAATGAGCAGTTCTTC.

The V gene is TRBV25-1, the J gene TRBJ2-5; D remains ambiguous. The CDR3 length is 14 residues. Between the trimmed V and J ends, which lost 7 bases and 1 base, there was a span of 13 bases. Germline V gene lookup returns CDR1 MGHDK and CDR2 SYGVNS. The CDR3 spells CASTLGGSQETQYF. CDR3 nucleotides: TGTGCCAGCACCCTAGGTGGGTCCCAAGAGACCCAGTACTTC.

The genes are TRBV7-9 and TRBJ1-2, with 7 bases that match TRBD1. The J segment lost 3 bases and the V segment lost 4 bases, leaving 5 bases of the junction unmatched. Per germline, CDR1 SEHNR and CDR2 FQNEAQ (reference sequence). The CDR3 is made up of 14 amino acids. The CDR3 DNA reads TGTGCCAGCAGCTCTGGACAGGTTGACTATGGCTACACCTTC. It encodes CASSSGQVDYGYTF.

The genes are TRBV7-9 and TRBJ1-5, with TRBD1 as a possible D gene (5 bases). CDR3 length: 15 amino acids. Germline V gene lookup returns CDR1 SEHNR and CDR2 FQNEAQ (reference sequence). The V and J ends lost 4 bases and 4 bases respectively, with 14 bases between them. CDR3 region: CASSSFFGANQPQHF. The CDR3, as DNA: TGTGCCAGCAGCTCCTTCTTCGGGGCAAATCAGCCCCAGCATTTT. Looking up the rest from reference TRBV7-9 and TRBJ1-5 gives the full variable domain: DTGVSQNPRHKITKRGQNVTFRCDPISEHNRLYWYRQTLGQGPEFLTYFQNEAQLEKSRLLSDRFSAERPKGSFSTLEIQRTEQGDSAMYLCASSSFFGANQPQHFGDGTRLSIL.

The rearrangement uses TRBV5-1 and TRBJ1-1; D is perhaps TRBD1 (6 bases). Germline V gives CDR1 SGHRS, CDR2 YFSETQ. This CDR3 contains 14 residues. With 3 bases removed from V and 4 bases from J, the gap between germline ends came to 13 bases. CDR3 loop: CASSSGTLGTEAFF. The DNA for the CDR3 is TGCGCCAGCAGCTCCGGGACACTAGGCACTGAAGCTTTCTTT.

This chain joins TRBV19 and TRBJ2-3; D gene uncertain. This CDR3 is 15 amino acids long. V lost 7 bases and J lost 0, with 14 bases in between. The germline CDR1 and CDR2 sequences are LNHDA and SQIVND (reference sequence). CDR3 bases: TGTGCCAGTAAGAGTGGGGTCTCTAGCACAGATACGCAGTATTTT. Its translation: CASKSGVSSTDTQYF.

With regard to this clone: The germline gene is not matched at one end of the junction; a read error may be the cause. The chain joins TRBV9 to TRBJ1-6, with D maybe TRBD1 (6 bases). In germline, CDR1 is SGDLS, CDR2 YYNGEE. The CDR3 runs 18 residues. The CDR3 sequence is CASSVGGWGALGNSPPHF. The CDR3 DNA reads TGTGCCAGCAGCGTAGGGGGATGGGGGGCGCTTGGAAATTCACCCCCCCACTTT.

The chain recombines TRBV7-2 with TRBJ2-5; unclear D gene. The V and J ends lost 2 bases and 1 base respectively, with 8 bases between them. The length of the CDR3 is 14 residues. Per germline, CDR1 SGHTA and CDR2 FQGNSA. The CDR3 sequence: CASSLRRIQETQYF. CDR3 DNA sequence: TGTGCCAGCAGCTTAAGGCGGATCCAAGAGACCCAGTACTTC. Full variable domain (remainder filled in from reference TRBV7-2 and TRBJ2-5): GAGVSQSPSNKVTEKGKDVELRCDPISGHTALYWYRQSLGQGLEFLIYFQGNSAPDKSGLPSDRFSAERTGGSVSTLTIQRTQQEDSAVYLCASSLRRIQETQYFGPGTRLLVL.

The J gene is TRBJ2-7, the V gene TRBV19; 8 positions agree with TRBD2. This CDR3 comprises 15 residues. Germline CDR1 and CDR2: LNHDA and SQIVND (reference sequence). J lost 3 bases, V lost 6 bases, and 10 bases had no gene match. The CDR3 region has the DNA TGTGCCAGTAGAAAGGATGGGACTAGGGGCTACGAGCAGTACTTC. Amino acids: CASRKDGTRGYEQYF. The complete variable domain, with remaining parts taken from reference TRBV19 and TRBJ2-7, reads DGGITQSPKYLFRKEGQNVTLSCEQNLNHDAMYWYRQDPGQGLRLIYYSQIVNDFQKGDIAEGYSVSREKKESFPLTVTSAQKNPTAFYLCASRKDGTRGYEQYFGPGTRLTVT.

The chain joins TRBV11-2 to TRBJ1-1; D is unresolved. The CDR3 is 14 residues long. The germline gives CDR1 SGHAT, CDR2 FQNNGV. V was clipped by 1 base and J by 1 base, with 7 bases between them. The CDR3 loop reads CASSLGWGNTEAFF. The CDR3 nucleotides are TGTGCCAGCAGCTTAGGTTGGGGGAACACTGAAGCTTTCTTT.

The V gene is TRBV27, the J gene TRBJ1-5; 9 bases fit TRBD1. The V segment lost 6 bases and the J segment 3 bases; nucleotides outside the gene matches: 9. This CDR3 comprises 16 residues. Germline V gives CDR1 MNHEY, CDR2 SMNVEV (reference sequence). The CDR3 sequence: CASRTAGTGINQPQHF. In DNA, the CDR3 is TGTGCCAGCAGAACCGCCGGGACAGGGATCAATCAGCCCCAGCATTTT.

V is TRBV7-3 and J is TRBJ1-2; tentative D call: TRBD1 (5 bases). The CDR3 is made up of 16 amino acids. V lost 1 base, J lost 7 bases, and 19 bases lay in between. Germline V gene lookup returns CDR1 SGHTA and CDR2 FQGTGA. The CDR3 reads CASSLKPPPTALGYTF. CDR3 coding DNA: TGTGCCAGCAGCTTAAAGCCCCCCCCGACAGCGCTTGGCTACACCTTC.

The chain is built from TRBV29-1 and TRBJ1-1, with no clear D. The CDR3 totals 14 residues. Germline CDR1 is SQVTM and CDR2 is ANQGSEA. V lost 6 bases and J 0 bases, leaving 14 bases between the germline ends. CDR3 in DNA: TGCAGCGTGAAAACACGAAGTTTGAACACTGAAGCTTTCTTT. This gives the protein CSVKTRSLNTEAFF.

J is TRBJ2-7 and V is TRBV6-1; perhaps TRBD2 as D (6 bases). CDR1 and CDR2 from the germline V gene are MNHNS and SASEGT. V was trimmed by 3 bases and J by 1 base, leaving 16 bases between them. CDR3 size: 16 residues. CDR3 sequence: CASSDPREAFSYEQYF. The DNA for the CDR3 is TGTGCCAGCAGTGACCCCAGGGAGGCGTTTTCCTACGAGCAGTACTTC.

The V call is TRBV11-3, the J call TRBJ2-2; TRBD1 might be the D (6 bases). There are 15 residues in the CDR3. V was cut by 3 bases and J by 4 bases, with 12 bases left in between. Germline CDR1 and CDR2: SGHNT and YENEEA. CDR3 coding DNA: TGTGCCAGCAGCTTTGGGGGACAACGCACCGGGGAGCTGTTTTTT. It codes for CASSFGGQRTGELFF.

The chain couples TRBV5-1 to TRBJ1-1, with D possibly being TRBD1 (5 bases). V was shortened by 4 bases and J by 5 bases, with 12 bases between the two germline ends. Germline V gene sequence: CDR1 SGHRS, CDR2 YFSETQ. CDR3 length: 13 amino acids. CDR3 in DNA: TGCGCCAGCAGCCTGCAGGGAATGACTGAAGCTTTCTTT. Translated, it gives CASSLQGMTEAFF.

The chain combines TRBV11-2 with TRBJ2-1; 9 bases line up with TRBD1. Germline V lookup: CDR1 SGHAT, CDR2 FQNNGV. V was pared by 3 bases and J by 5 bases, with 8 bases of the junction left unmatched. CDR3 length: 16 amino acids. The CDR3 sequence: CASSLNTGGVHNEQFF. CDR3 sequence (DNA): TGTGCCAGCAGCTTGAATACAGGGGGCGTCCACAATGAGCAGTTCTTC.

This clone was counted a single time. J is TRBJ1-2 and V is TRBV28; D unclear. V was pared by 5 bases and J by 4 bases, with 14 bases between. Per the germline V gene, CDR1 is MDHEN and CDR2 is SYDVKM. The CDR3 is 14 residues long. The chain's CDR3 is CASSTSGRSYGYTF. In nucleotides, the CDR3 is TGTGCCAGCAGTACCTCCGGACGGTCCTATGGCTACACCTTC.

The V gene is TRBV19, the J gene TRBJ2-1; D might be TRBD1 or TRBD2, each matching 5 bases. Germline V lookup: CDR1 LNHDA, CDR2 SQIVND (reference sequence). With 1 base removed from V and 12 bases from J, the gap between germline ends came to 16 bases. The CDR3 consists of 14 residues. In DNA, the CDR3 is TGTGCCAGTAGTATAGGCCCGGGGCAGGCCCGGCAGTTCTTC. Residues: CASSIGPGQARQFF.